This T cell receptor beta chain was sequenced in a study of T cells expressing NK-cell markers. Study-wide background: Obtained from sorted CD3+CD56+NKG2C+, CD3+CD56+NKG2C- and CD3+CD56-NKG2C+ T cells were the TCR beta repertoires. Whole-study findings and limits: A few donors' CD3+CD56-NKG2C+ cells were dominated by the same clonotypes. In about six donors, dominant CD3+CD56+NKG2C+ clones formed roughly 1.0-7.5% of CD8+ cells.

Comment on this clonotype: Antigen: not known.

Germline CDR1 reads KGHDR; CDR2 reads SFDVKD. The length of the CDR3 is 14 residues. Each CDR3 protein gets one entry in TCRdb, which reprocessed the 5' RACE reads and gives no DNA. The repertoire table contains about 260,000 distinct CDR3 sequences. The chain recombines TRBV24-1 with TRBJ2-2; TCRdb selects TRBD1, and the lack of DNA leaves this call unchecked. Sequencing used blood T cells: a sorted CD56 or NKG2C T cell subset, CD4+ or CD8+ T cells, or bulk PBMC T cells (not recorded which). The TCR sequence derives from a man aged 18 to 29 in good health. The CDR3 spells CATEGQGNTGELFF.